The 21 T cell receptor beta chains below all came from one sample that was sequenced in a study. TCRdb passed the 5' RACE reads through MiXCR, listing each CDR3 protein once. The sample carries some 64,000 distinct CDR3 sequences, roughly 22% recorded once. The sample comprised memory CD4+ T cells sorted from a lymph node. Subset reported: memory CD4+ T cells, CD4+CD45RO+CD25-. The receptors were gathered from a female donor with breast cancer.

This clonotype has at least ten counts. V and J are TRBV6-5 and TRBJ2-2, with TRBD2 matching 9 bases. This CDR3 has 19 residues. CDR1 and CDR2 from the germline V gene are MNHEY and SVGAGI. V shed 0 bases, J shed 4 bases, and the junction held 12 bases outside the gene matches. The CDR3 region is CASSYSGIAGAPSTGELFF. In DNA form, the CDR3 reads TGTGCCAGCAGTTACTCGGGGATAGCGGGAGCCCCCAGCACCGGGGAGCTGTTTTTT.

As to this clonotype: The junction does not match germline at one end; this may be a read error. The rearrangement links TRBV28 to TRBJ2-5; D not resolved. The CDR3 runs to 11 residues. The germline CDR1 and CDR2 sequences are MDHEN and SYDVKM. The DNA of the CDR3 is TGTACCAGCACGGTCGGAGAGACCCAGTACTTC. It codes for CTSTVGETQYF.

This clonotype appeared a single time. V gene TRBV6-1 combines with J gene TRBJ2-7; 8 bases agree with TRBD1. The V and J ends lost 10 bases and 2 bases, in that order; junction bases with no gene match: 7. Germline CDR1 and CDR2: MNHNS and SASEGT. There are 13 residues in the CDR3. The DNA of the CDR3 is TGTGCCACCACCTCACAGGGGGCCTACGAGCAGTACTTC. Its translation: CATTSQGAYEQYF.

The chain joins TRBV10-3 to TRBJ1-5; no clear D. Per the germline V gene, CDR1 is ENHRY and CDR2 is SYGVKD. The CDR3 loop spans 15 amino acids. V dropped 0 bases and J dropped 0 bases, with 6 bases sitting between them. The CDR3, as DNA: TGTGCCATCAGTGAGTCGTCCGATAGCAATCAGCCCCAGCATTTT. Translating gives CAISESSDSNQPQHF.

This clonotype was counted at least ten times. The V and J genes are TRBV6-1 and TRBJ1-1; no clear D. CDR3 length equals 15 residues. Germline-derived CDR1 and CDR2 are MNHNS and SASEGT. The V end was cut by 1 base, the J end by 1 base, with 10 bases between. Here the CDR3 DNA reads TGTGCCAGCAGTGAAGTATGGCCGTGGAACACTGAAGCTTTCTTT. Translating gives CASSEVWPWNTEAFF.

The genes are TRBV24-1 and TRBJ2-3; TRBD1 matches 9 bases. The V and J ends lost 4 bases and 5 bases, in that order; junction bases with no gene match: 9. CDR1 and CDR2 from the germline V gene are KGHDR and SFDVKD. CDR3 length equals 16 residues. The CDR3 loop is CATSDYGTGTQDTQYF. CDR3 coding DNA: TGTGCCACCAGTGACTACGGGACAGGGACGCAAGATACGCAGTATTTT.

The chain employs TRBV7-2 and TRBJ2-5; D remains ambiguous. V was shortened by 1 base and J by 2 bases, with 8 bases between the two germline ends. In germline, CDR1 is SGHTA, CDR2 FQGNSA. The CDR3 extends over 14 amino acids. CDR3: CASSLESFQETQYF. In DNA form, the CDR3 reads TGTGCCAGCAGCTTAGAGTCCTTTCAAGAGACCCAGTACTTC.

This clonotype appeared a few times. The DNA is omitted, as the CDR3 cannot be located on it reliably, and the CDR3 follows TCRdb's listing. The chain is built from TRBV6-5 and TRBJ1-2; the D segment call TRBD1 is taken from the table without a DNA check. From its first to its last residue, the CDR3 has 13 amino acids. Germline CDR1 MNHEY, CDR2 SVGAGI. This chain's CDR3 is CATRDNANYGCTF.

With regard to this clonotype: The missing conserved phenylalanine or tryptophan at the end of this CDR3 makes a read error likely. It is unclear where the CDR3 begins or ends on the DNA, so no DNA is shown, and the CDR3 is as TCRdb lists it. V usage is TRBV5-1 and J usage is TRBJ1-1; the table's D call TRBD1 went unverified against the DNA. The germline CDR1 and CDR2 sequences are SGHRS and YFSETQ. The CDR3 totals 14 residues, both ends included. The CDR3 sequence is CASSLDGIGGPSFL.

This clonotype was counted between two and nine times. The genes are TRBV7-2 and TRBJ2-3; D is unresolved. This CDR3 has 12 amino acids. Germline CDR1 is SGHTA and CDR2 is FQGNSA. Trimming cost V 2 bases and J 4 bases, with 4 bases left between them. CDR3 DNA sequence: TGTGCCAGCAGCTTAAGGCCAGATACGCAGTATTTT. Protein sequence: CASSLRPDTQYF.

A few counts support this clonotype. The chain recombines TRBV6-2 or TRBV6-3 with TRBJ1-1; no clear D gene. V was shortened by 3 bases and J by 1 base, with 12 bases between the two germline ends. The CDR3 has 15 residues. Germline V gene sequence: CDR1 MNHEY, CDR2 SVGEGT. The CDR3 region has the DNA TGTGCCAGCAGTTATTCCGTCACGACGAACACTGAAGCTTTCTTT. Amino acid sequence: CASSYSVTTNTEAFF.

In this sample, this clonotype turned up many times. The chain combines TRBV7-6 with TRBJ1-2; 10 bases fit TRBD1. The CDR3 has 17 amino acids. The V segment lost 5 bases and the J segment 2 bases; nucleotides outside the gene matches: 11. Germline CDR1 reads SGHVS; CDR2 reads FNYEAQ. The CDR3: CASSPRVPGQGNYGYTF. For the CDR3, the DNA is TGTGCCAGCAGCCCCCGAGTACCGGGACAGGGGAACTATGGCTACACCTTC.

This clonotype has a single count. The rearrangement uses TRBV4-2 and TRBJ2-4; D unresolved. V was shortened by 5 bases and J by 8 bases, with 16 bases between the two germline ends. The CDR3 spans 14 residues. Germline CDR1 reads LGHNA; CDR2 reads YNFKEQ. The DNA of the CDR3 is TGTGCCAGCAGCAGAGGCCGCCAAGAGGACATTCAGTACTTC. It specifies CASSRGRQEDIQYF.

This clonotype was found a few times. CDR3 in DNA: TGTGCCAGCAGCTTAGATTACAGGGCCTACGAGCAGTACTTC. Translating it yields CASSLDYRAYEQYF. The gene calls are TRBV7-2 and TRBJ2-7, with D possibly TRBD1 on 6 matching bases. V was cut by 1 base and J by 2 bases, with 9 bases left in between. Looked up from germline, CDR1 is SGHTA and CDR2 is FQGNSA. The CDR3 extends over 14 amino acids.

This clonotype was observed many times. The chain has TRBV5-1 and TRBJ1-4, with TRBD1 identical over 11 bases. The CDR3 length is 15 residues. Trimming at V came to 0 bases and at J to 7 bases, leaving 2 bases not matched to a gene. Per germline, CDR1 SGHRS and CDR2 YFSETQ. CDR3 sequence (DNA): TGCGCCAGCAGCTTGGCCGGGACAGGGGGTGAAAAACTGTTTTTT. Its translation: CASSLAGTGGEKLFF.

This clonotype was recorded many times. The CDR3 is CASSLGLRGDTQYF. For the CDR3, the DNA is TGTGCCAGCAGTTTGGGCCTCAGGGGGGATACGCAGTATTTT. The chain combines TRBV6-5 with TRBJ2-3; 7 nucleotides line up with TRBD1. CDR3 length: 14 residues. The V gene end was trimmed by 4 bases and the J gene end by 6 bases; junction bases not matched to a gene: 7. CDR1 and CDR2 from the germline V gene are MNHEY and SVGAGI.

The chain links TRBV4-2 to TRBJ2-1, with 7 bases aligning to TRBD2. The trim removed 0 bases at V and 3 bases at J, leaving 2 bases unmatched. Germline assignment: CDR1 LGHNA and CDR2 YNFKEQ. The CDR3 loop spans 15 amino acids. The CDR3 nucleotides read TGTGCCAGCAGCCAAGAGGCTAGCGGCTACAATGAGCAGTTCTTC. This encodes CASSQEASGYNEQFF.

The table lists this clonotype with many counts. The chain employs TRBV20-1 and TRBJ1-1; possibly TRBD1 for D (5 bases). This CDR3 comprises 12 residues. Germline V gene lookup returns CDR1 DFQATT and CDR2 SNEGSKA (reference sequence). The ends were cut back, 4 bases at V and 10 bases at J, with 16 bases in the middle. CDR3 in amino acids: CSATPGSSLAFF. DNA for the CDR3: TGCAGTGCTACTCCAGGGAGTAGCTTAGCTTTCTTT.

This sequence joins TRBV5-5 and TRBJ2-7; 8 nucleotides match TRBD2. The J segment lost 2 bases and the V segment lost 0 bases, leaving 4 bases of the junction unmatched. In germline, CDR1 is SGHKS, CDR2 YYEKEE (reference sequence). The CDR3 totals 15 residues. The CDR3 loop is CASSLVVAGTYEQYF. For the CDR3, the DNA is TGTGCCAGCAGCTTGGTGGTAGCGGGAACCTACGAGCAGTACTTC.

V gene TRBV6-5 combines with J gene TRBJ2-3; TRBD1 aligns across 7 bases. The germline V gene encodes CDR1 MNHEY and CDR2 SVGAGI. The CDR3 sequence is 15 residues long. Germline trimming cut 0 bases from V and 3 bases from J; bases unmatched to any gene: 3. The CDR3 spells CASSYSTGRTDTQYF. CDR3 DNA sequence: TGTGCCAGCAGTTACTCGACAGGGAGAACAGATACGCAGTATTTT.

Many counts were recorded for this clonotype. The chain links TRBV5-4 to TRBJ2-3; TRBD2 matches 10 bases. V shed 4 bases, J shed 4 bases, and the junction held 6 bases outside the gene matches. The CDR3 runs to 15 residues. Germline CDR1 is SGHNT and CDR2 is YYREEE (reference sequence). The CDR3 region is CASSPAGGQADTQYF. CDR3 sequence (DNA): TGTGCCAGCAGCCCAGCGGGAGGGCAAGCAGATACGCAGTATTTT.